The TCR beta chain described here comes from a study of Graves' ophthalmopathy and Graves' hyperthyroidism. Study-level points and caveats: Among expanded thyroid clonotypes above 0.001 frequency, most also occurred in blood. Discrimination between ophthalmopathy and stable hyperthyroidism by a 13-signature model showed about 88% sensitivity and less than 84% specificity. Forecasting of ophthalmopathy progression by the model achieved about 71% sensitivity and 72.22% specificity.

Amplification of TCR beta CDR3 regions used RNA transcripts. HTBI primers were used in a first-round RT-PCR, which preceded a second-round multiplex PCR. A single record per CDR3 protein comes from TCRdb applying MiXCR to the multiplex PCR reads. Here the sample spans roughly 1.1 million distinct CDR3 sequences, about 38% being singletons. In regard to this clonotype: As yet, its antigen is unknown.

The receptor's source is an adult man with Graves' hyperthyroidism. Input material: peripheral blood or thyroid tissue (not recorded which).

The DNA for the CDR3 is TGTGCCAGCAGCCAAGACGTGAATAGGGGTTTGAAGACCCAGTACTTC. Translation gives CASSQDVNRGLKTQYF. The chain links TRBV14 to TRBJ2-5, with D possibly being TRBD1 (5 bases). The germline gives CDR1 SGHDN, CDR2 FVKESK. The V and J ends lost 0 bases and 6 bases respectively, with 17 bases between them. The CDR3 consists of 16 residues.